This passage covers 19 T cell receptor beta chains from one sample sequenced in a study of blood T cell repertoires in COVID-19. Clones were sequenced by immunoSEQ multiplex PCR, and TCRdb holds only the in-frame ones, with some missing. Here the sample spans around 100,000 clones, 88% being singletons. The sample was peripheral blood. All receptors derive from a woman in her 70s who had recovered from COVID-19.

This chain connects TRBV18 to TRBJ1-1, with D possibly matching TRBD1 (6 bases). There are 14 residues in the CDR3. Trimming cost V 3 bases and J 4 bases, with 12 bases left between them. Looked up from germline, CDR1 is KGHSH and CDR2 is LQKENI. The CDR3 region has the DNA TGTGCCAGCTCACCCGGACAGTTGGGCACTGAAGCTTTCTTT. Protein sequence: CASSPGQLGTEAFF.

In this sample, this clone turned up once. The chain joins TRBV11-2 to TRBJ1-3; TRBD1 might be the D (5 bases). V lost 4 bases, J lost 7 bases, and 17 bases lay in between. Germline V gene sequence: CDR1 SGHAT, CDR2 FQNNGV. The CDR3 spans 15 residues. The CDR3 spells CASSSTAAGRNTIYF. In nucleotides, the CDR3 is TGTGCCAGCAGCTCCACGGCCGCAGGGAGGAACACCATATATTTT. Full variable domain (missing parts from reference TRBV11-2 and TRBJ1-3): EAGVAQSPRYKIIEKRQSVAFWCNPISGHATLYWYQQILGQGPKLLIQFQNNGVVDDSQLPKDRFSAERLKGVDSTLKIQPAKLEDSAVYLCASSSTAAGRNTIYFGEGSWLTVV.

This clone was seen a few times. The rearrangement joins TRBV28 to TRBJ2-7; D is perhaps TRBD2 (6 bases). The germline V gene encodes CDR1 MDHEN and CDR2 SYDVKM. CDR3 length equals 14 residues. The ends were cut back, 6 bases at V and 3 bases at J, with 15 bases in the middle. CDR3 DNA sequence: TGTGCCAGCAGAGGACACCGGGGGTACTACGAGCAGTACTTC. It specifies CASRGHRGYYEQYF.

The chain uses TRBV7-2 and TRBJ2-2; TRBD1 might be the D (5 bases). CDR1 and CDR2 (germline): SGHTA, FQGNSA. V was trimmed by 2 bases and J by 6 bases, leaving 19 bases between them. This CDR3 comprises 17 residues. This chain's CDR3 is CASSLTPVGPLAGELFF. The CDR3 nucleotides read TGTGCCAGCAGCTTAACTCCGGTGGGGCCCCTGGCCGGGGAGCTGTTTTTT. The complete variable domain, with remaining parts taken from reference TRBV7-2 and TRBJ2-2, reads GAGVSQSPSNKVTEKGKDVELRCDPISGHTALYWYRQSLGQGLEFLIYFQGNSAPDKSGLPSDRFSAERTGGSVSTLTIQRTQQEDSAVYLCASSLTPVGPLAGELFFGEGSRLTVL.

This clone was observed a handful of times. J is TRBJ1-6 and V is TRBV28, with TRBD1 matching over 10 bases. The V gene's germline CDR1 is MDHEN and CDR2 SYDVKM. V shed 1 base, J shed 3 bases, and the junction held 3 bases outside the gene matches. This CDR3 has 17 residues. The CDR3 here is CASSLSGTGDYNSPLHF. CDR3 DNA: TGTGCCAGCAGTTTATCAGGGACAGGGGACTATAATTCACCCCTCCACTTT.

The gene calls are TRBV9 and TRBJ1-5, with D unresolved. V was clipped by 0 bases and J by 3 bases, with 4 bases between them. The CDR3 consists of 13 residues. The V gene's germline CDR1 is SGDLS and CDR2 YYNGEE. The CDR3 here is CASSVDNNQPQHF. The CDR3, as DNA: TGTGCCAGCAGCGTAGACAACAATCAGCCCCAGCATTTT.

The rearrangement links TRBV15 to TRBJ2-7, with TRBD1 identical over 9 bases. The CDR3 is 14 residues long. Looked up from germline, CDR1 is LNHNV and CDR2 is YYDKDF (reference sequence). Unmatched junction bases numbered 8, after V lost 8 bases and J lost 3 bases. The CDR3 region has the DNA TGTGCCACCCGCCGGGACAGGGTAAGCTACGAGCAGTACTTC. This sequence encodes CATRRDRVSYEQYF.

J is TRBJ2-7 and V is TRBV7-7; TRBD1 aligns across 10 bases. The CDR3 length is 16 residues. The V and J ends lost 8 bases and 2 bases, in that order; junction bases with no gene match: 12. Germline lookup yields CDR1 SSHAT and CDR2 FNYEAQ (reference sequence). The CDR3 sequence is CASCGGGTGETYEQYF. The CDR3 DNA sequence: TGTGCCAGCTGCGGCGGGGGGACAGGGGAGACCTACGAGCAGTACTTC.

The chain combines TRBV24-1 with TRBJ2-5; 10 bases are shared with TRBD2. CDR1 and CDR2 from the germline V gene are KGHDR and SFDVKD. The CDR3 runs to 18 residues. J was trimmed by 3 bases and V by 4 bases; bases with no gene match: 13. The CDR3 region has the DNA TGTGCCACCAGTGACTCCGGGGTAGCGGGAGGTCTAAAAGAGACCCAGTACTTC. Protein product: CATSDSGVAGGLKETQYF.

The J gene is TRBJ1-2, the V gene TRBV5-5; 12 nucleotides line up with TRBD1. This CDR3 has 16 amino acids. The trim removed 2 bases at V and 4 bases at J, leaving 6 bases unmatched. Germline CDR1 SGHKS, CDR2 YYEKEE (reference sequence). The CDR3 loop is CASSLAGTGGGYGYTF. The CDR3 DNA is TGTGCCAGCAGCTTAGCCGGGACAGGGGGCGGCTATGGCTACACCTTC.

V is TRBV30 and J is TRBJ1-6; maybe TRBD1 (6 bases). The CDR3 extends over 15 amino acids. The V gene lost 3 bases and the J gene lost 1 base, with 10 bases spanning the gap. CDR1 GTSNPN and CDR2 SVGIG come from the germline V gene (reference sequence). The CDR3 sequence is CAWSPGQSYNSPLHF. CDR3 bases: TGTGCCTGGAGCCCCGGACAGTCCTATAATTCACCCCTCCACTTT.

V is TRBV5-4 and J is TRBJ2-1, with 8 bases aligning to TRBD2. CDR3 length equals 15 residues. V shed 1 base, J shed 4 bases, and the junction held 4 bases outside the gene matches. CDR1 is SGHNT and CDR2 is YYREEE in the germline V gene (reference sequence). CDR3 residues: CASSLSLAEYNEQFF. DNA of the CDR3: TGTGCCAGCAGCTTGTCACTAGCGGAATACAATGAGCAGTTCTTC.

This chain links TRBV7-2 with TRBJ2-5, with 9 bases identical to TRBD1. The V gene end was trimmed by 5 bases and the J gene end by 5 bases; junction bases not matched to a gene: 6. The CDR3 has 14 amino acids. Per the germline V gene, CDR1 is SGHTA and CDR2 is FQGNSA. CDR3 region: CASSPQDRGETQYF. The CDR3 DNA reads TGTGCCAGCAGCCCCCAGGACAGGGGCGAGACCCAGTACTTC.

This chain links TRBV27 with TRBJ2-3; no clear D. CDR3 length: 13 amino acids. The V gene's germline CDR1 is MNHEY and CDR2 SMNVEV (reference sequence). The V end was cut by 6 bases, the J end by 2 bases, with 9 bases between. The CDR3 DNA sequence: TGTGCCAGCAGCCGAGTTTTCACAGATACGCAGTATTTT. Protein product: CASSRVFTDTQYF.

The V gene is TRBV6-6, the J gene TRBJ2-7; D may be TRBD1 (5 bases). Trimming took 6 bases from V and 5 from J, leaving 11 bases between them. The germline V gene encodes CDR1 MNHNY and CDR2 SVGAGI (reference sequence). The length of the CDR3 is 12 residues. The CDR3 DNA is TGTGCCAGCAGCCCCAGGGCCAACGAGCAGTACTTC. Protein sequence: CASSPRANEQYF.

This clone has more than one count but fewer than ten. This rearrangement joins TRBV30 to TRBJ1-6; D is perhaps TRBD1 (5 bases). V was clipped by 6 bases and J by 4 bases, with 10 bases between them. CDR1 is GTSNPN, CDR2 SVGIG, per germline (reference sequence). There are 13 residues in the CDR3. For the CDR3, the DNA is TGTGCCTGTCGGGGGGAGTATAATTCACCCCTCCACTTT. This gives the protein CACRGEYNSPLHF.

The gene calls are TRBV28 and TRBJ1-4; possible D gene TRBD1, 5 bases. In germline, CDR1 is MDHEN, CDR2 SYDVKM. The V end was cut by 6 bases, the J end by 8 bases, with 19 bases between. This CDR3 has 15 residues. The CDR3, as DNA: TGTGCCAGCAGCTCCCGACCTGGGGCTGGGGAAAAACTGTTTTTT. It codes for CASSSRPGAGEKLFF.

The chain combines TRBV19 with TRBJ2-1; perhaps TRBD1 as D (5 bases). The CDR3 length is 16 residues. V lost 6 bases, J lost 2 bases, and 17 bases lay in between. CDR1 and CDR2 (germline): LNHDA, SQIVND (reference sequence). DNA of the CDR3: TGTGCCAGTAGCTCCCCATCCGACAGAACCTACAATGAGCAGTTCTTC. Its translation is CASSSPSDRTYNEQFF. Together with reference TRBV19 and TRBJ2-1, the CDR3 gives the full variable domain: DGGITQSPKYLFRKEGQNVTLSCEQNLNHDAMYWYRQDPGQGLRLIYYSQIVNDFQKGDIAEGYSVSREKKESFPLTVTSAQKNPTAFYLCASSSPSDRTYNEQFFGPGTRLTVL.

The chain employs TRBV11-2 and TRBJ1-5; no definite D call. V lost 3 bases to trimming and J lost 0 bases, with 3 bases between them. There are 13 residues in the CDR3. Germline V gene sequence: CDR1 SGHAT, CDR2 FQNNGV. This CDR3 is CASSLSSNQPQHF. CDR3 nucleotides: TGTGCCAGCAGCTTGAGTAGCAATCAGCCCCAGCATTTT.